This T cell receptor beta chain was documented in a study of cytomegalovirus exposure and HLA in healthy donors. Study-wide results and caveats: Previous analysis showed most TCR beta V segments were productive about 87% or about 30% of the time. A cluster of highly shared sequence variants was likely a sequencing artifact. Among the CMV-associated chains, a few were confirmed in vitro as specific for CMV antigens. Immune exposure information available was restricted to CMV serostatus.

Points on this clone: The antigen is not known. Additional DNA sequences in this sample encode the identical CDR3.

The CDR3 contains 14 residues. CDR1 and CDR2 (germline): SEHNR, FQNEAQ (reference sequence). Trimming removed 5 bases from V and 4 bases from J; junction bases left unmatched: 4. Use of 60 Vbeta and 13 Jbeta primers characterized the PCR. Some clones are missing from TCRdb's copy, which holds only in-frame ones; the method was immunoSEQ multiplex PCR. The data hold under 200,000 clones, with more than 75% observed a single time. The specimen was PBMCs. This sequence originates from a male donor in good health and CMV-seropositive. V is TRBV7-9 and J is TRBJ1-4; TRBD1 aligns across 7 bases. The CDR3: CASSLGQINEKLFF. In DNA, the CDR3 is TGTGCCAGCAGCCTGGGACAGATTAATGAAAAACTGTTTTTT.